What follows are 17 T cell receptor beta chains derived from one specimen sequenced in a study of shared clonotypes between healthy human individuals. Here immunoSEQ multiplex PCR was the method, and the copy in TCRdb shows in-frame clones only, minus some. The top ten clones hold approximately 1% of a sample with some 1,400,000 clones, approximately 96% of them seen once. Sequencing used naive CD4+ T cells sorted from blood. Documented subset: CD45RA+ positively selected. The receptors here all came from a man under 40 in good health.

The chain links TRBV19 to TRBJ2-4, with 9 bases lining up with TRBD1. Germline V gene sequence: CDR1 LNHDA, CDR2 SQIVND (reference sequence). J gave up 6 bases and V 4 bases, and 13 bases lay outside the gene matches. The CDR3 has 17 amino acids. In DNA form, the CDR3 reads TGTGCCAGTAGTACCCTCAGGACAGGGGAGGGAACAAACATTCAGTACTTC. The encoded protein is CASSTLRTGEGTNIQYF.

This clone was recorded only once. The genes are TRBV10-3 and TRBJ2-1; no definite D call. Trimming removed 5 bases from V and 15 bases from J, with 17 bases in between. This CDR3 has 12 residues. From germline, CDR1 is ENHRY and CDR2 SYGVKD. CDR3 DNA: TGTGCCATCAGTCCATTTTACGAGGCTCTGTTCTTC. Translated, it gives CAISPFYEALFF.

This rearrangement joins TRBV5-1 to TRBJ2-3; TRBD2 aligns across 10 bases. Germline V gene sequence: CDR1 SGHRS, CDR2 YFSETQ. This CDR3 has 18 amino acids. The V and J ends lost 0 bases and 6 bases, in that order; junction bases with no gene match: 13. Here the CDR3 DNA reads TGCGCCAGCAGCTTGGCCCACCTAGCGGGAGCACAGGGCGATACGCAGTATTTT. This codes for CASSLAHLAGAQGDTQYF.

V and J are TRBV6-1 and TRBJ2-2; weak D call: TRBD1 (6 bases). The CDR3 is made up of 15 amino acids. The V end lost 5 bases, the J end lost 4 bases, and 14 bases lay between the germline ends. Germline CDR1 is MNHNS and CDR2 is SASEGT. This CDR3 reads CASSPMTGSTGELFF. In nucleotides, the CDR3 is TGTGCCAGCAGTCCGATGACAGGCTCCACCGGGGAGCTGTTTTTT.

A remark on this clone: Other DNA variants within this sample encode the same CDR3. The rearrangement links TRBV5-1 to TRBJ2-1; possible D gene TRBD2, 6 bases. This CDR3 comprises 15 residues. Trimming pared 0 bases from V and 1 base from J, leaving 8 bases between. Germline CDR1 reads SGHRS; CDR2 reads YFSETQ. The CDR3 sequence: CASSLGAGSYNEQFF. The CDR3 nucleotides are TGCGCCAGCAGCTTGGGGGCGGGATCCTACAATGAGCAGTTCTTC.

V is TRBV30 and J is TRBJ1-2; D is undetermined. V dropped 3 bases and J dropped 4 bases, with 21 bases sitting between them. Looked up from germline, CDR1 is GTSNPN and CDR2 is SVGIG (reference sequence). The CDR3 contains 16 residues. CDR3: CAWRCPLFPACYGYTF. The CDR3 DNA sequence: TGTGCCTGGAGATGCCCCCTTTTCCCCGCATGCTATGGCTACACCTTC. The full variable domain, with the rest looked up from reference TRBV30 and TRBJ1-2, is SQTIHQWPATLVQPVGSPLSLECTVEGTSNPNLYWYRQAAGRGLQLLFYSVGIGQISSEVPQNLSASRPQDRQFILSSKKLLLSDSGFYLCAWRCPLFPACYGYTFGSGTRLTVV.

The chain has TRBV19 and TRBJ2-2; the D gene is possibly TRBD1 (6 bases). This CDR3 is built from 13 residues. The germline V gene encodes CDR1 LNHDA and CDR2 SQIVND (reference sequence). The V end lost 9 bases, the J end lost 1 base, and 9 bases lay between the germline ends. The CDR3 loop reads CASPGQNTGELFF. The CDR3 DNA follows: TGTGCCAGCCCGGGACAGAACACCGGGGAGCTGTTTTTT.

The chain links TRBV9 to TRBJ1-3; perhaps TRBD1 as D (5 bases). The CDR3 extends over 15 amino acids. Trimming removed 1 base from V and 0 bases from J, with 8 bases in between. Germline V lookup: CDR1 SGDLS, CDR2 YYNGEE. The CDR3 DNA is TGTGCCAGCAGCGTATCCGGGACCTCTGGAAACACCATATATTTT. Its protein is CASSVSGTSGNTIYF.

V usage is TRBV10-2 and J usage is TRBJ2-3; 8 bases line up with TRBD2. CDR3 length equals 12 residues. Germline V gene sequence: CDR1 WSHSY, CDR2 SAAADI. With V trimmed by 7 bases and J by 3 bases, 0 bases remained unmatched. This CDR3 reads CASTGGTDTQYF. For the CDR3, the DNA is TGCGCCAGCACGGGGGGGACAGATACGCAGTATTTT.

V and J are TRBV20-1 and TRBJ2-7, with 7 bases lining up with TRBD2. The germline gives CDR1 DFQATT, CDR2 SNEGSKA (reference sequence). V trimming: 6 bases; J trimming: 10 bases; junction bases outside the gene matches: 9. This CDR3 region has 11 residues. For the CDR3, the DNA is TGCAGTGCCTGGACTAGTCCACGACAGTACTTC. Encoded protein: CSAWTSPRQYF.

The gene calls are TRBV11-2 and TRBJ2-1, with 8 bases fitting TRBD1. Germline V gene lookup returns CDR1 SGHAT and CDR2 FQNNGV. CDR3 length: 17 residues. V gave up 1 base and J gave up 5 bases; unmatched junction bases: 10. Written as DNA, the CDR3 is TGTGCCAGCAGCTTAGTTCTGGGCAGGGGGCTTGACAATGAGCAGTTCTTC. It translates to CASSLVLGRGLDNEQFF.

The V gene is TRBV7-2, the J gene TRBJ1-1; D ambiguous. Trimming removed 0 bases at V and 7 bases at J, with 15 bases between. Germline assignment: CDR1 SGHTA and CDR2 FQGNSA. The CDR3 length is 15 residues. CDR3 bases: TGTGCCAGCAGCTTAGCGGAGTGGGGTCTGAATGAAGCTTTCTTT. This translates into CASSLAEWGLNEAFF.

The genes are TRBV10-3 and TRBJ1-2, with no clear D. V was clipped by 1 base and J by 3 bases, with 3 bases between them. The CDR3 consists of 12 residues. Per the germline V gene, CDR1 is ENHRY and CDR2 is SYGVKD. CDR3 residues: CAISEYYYGYTF. The DNA of the CDR3 is TGTGCCATCAGTGAGTACTACTATGGCTACACCTTC.

J is TRBJ1-2 and V is TRBV5-4; tentative D call: TRBD1 (5 bases). The germline gives CDR1 SGHNT, CDR2 YYREEE (reference sequence). CDR3 size: 16 residues. V lost 0 bases and J lost 6, with 18 bases in between. As DNA, the CDR3 is TGTGCCAGCAGCTTGGTAACGAGGACACGAAATAATGGCTACACCTTC. Residues: CASSLVTRTRNNGYTF.

The chain couples TRBV11-2 to TRBJ2-6; D gene ambiguous. The germline V and J ends were trimmed by 8 bases and 0 bases, with 5 bases remaining between them. Germline V gene data show CDR1 as SGHAT and CDR2 as FQNNGV. The CDR3 spans 13 residues. The CDR3 sequence is CASSNSGANVLTF. The CDR3 nucleotides are TGTGCCAGCTCCAACTCTGGGGCCAACGTCCTGACTTTC. The full variable domain, its missing parts supplied by reference TRBV11-2 and TRBJ2-6, is EAGVAQSPRYKIIEKRQSVAFWCNPISGHATLYWYQQILGQGPKLLIQFQNNGVVDDSQLPKDRFSAERLKGVDSTLKIQPAKLEDSAVYLCASSNSGANVLTFGAGSRLTVL.

The chain combines TRBV6-1 with TRBJ2-7; D possibly corresponds to TRBD2 (5 bases). This CDR3 has 12 residues. Germline V lookup: CDR1 MNHNS, CDR2 SASEGT. The V end was cut by 8 bases, the J end by 5 bases, with 13 bases between. The DNA for the CDR3 is TGTGCCAGCCTTCGACGGGAACACGAGCAGTACTTC. Translated: CASLRREHEQYF.

The rearrangement links TRBV7-8 to TRBJ2-7, with unresolved D. Per germline, CDR1 SGHVS and CDR2 FQNEAQ. Trimming stripped 1 base from V and 1 base from J, with 5 bases between. CDR3 size: 13 residues. CDR3 in amino acids: CASSLVRSYEQYF. The CDR3 coding sequence is TGTGCCAGCAGCTTAGTTAGATCCTACGAGCAGTACTTC.